A single T cell receptor (beta chain) is shown here with its context. This specimen belongs to a study of CD8 T cells in Susac syndrome. The RNA, roughly 0.5 to 1 ug, was put through reverse transcription using random hexamers. TCR beta CDR3 was amplified by immunoSEQ multiplex PCR. This amplification extended across 54 Vbeta and 13 Jbeta segments. TCRdb re-called the immunoSEQ multiplex PCR reads with MiXCR, one entry per CDR3 protein. The sample gives about 150,000 distinct CDR3 sequences, approximately 94% of which show up once; 0.07% to 0.1% is in the top ten. Blood CD8+ and CD4+ T cells underwent high-throughput TCR beta sequencing. The CDR3 totals 16 residues. The germline gives CDR1 KGHSH, CDR2 LQKENI. The V and J ends lost 1 base and 9 bases, in that order; junction bases with no gene match: 11.

The sequenced material came from CD4+ T cells from PBMCs. The receptor was derived from a human donor in good health. The genes are TRBV18 and TRBJ1-5, with 8 bases identical to TRBD1. CDR3 region: CASSPQGQGYGGPQHF. The CDR3, as DNA: TGTGCCAGCTCACCACAAGGACAGGGATACGGGGGGCCCCAGCATTTT.